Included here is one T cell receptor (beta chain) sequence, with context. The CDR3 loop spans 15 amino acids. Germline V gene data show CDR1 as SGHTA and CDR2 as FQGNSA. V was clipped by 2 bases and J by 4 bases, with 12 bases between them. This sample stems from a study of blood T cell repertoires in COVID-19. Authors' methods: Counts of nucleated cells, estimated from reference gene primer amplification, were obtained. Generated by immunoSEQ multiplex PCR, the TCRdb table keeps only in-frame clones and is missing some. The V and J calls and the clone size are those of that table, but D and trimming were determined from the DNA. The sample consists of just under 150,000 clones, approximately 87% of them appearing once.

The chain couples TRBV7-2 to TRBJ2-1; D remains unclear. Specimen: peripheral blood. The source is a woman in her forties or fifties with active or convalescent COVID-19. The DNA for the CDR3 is TGTGCCAGCAGCTTATTGGGCAGGTCTTACAATGAGCAGTTCTTC. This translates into CASSLLGRSYNEQFF.